A few counts support the clone carrying this T cell receptor beta chain. The data were taken from a study of early T cells in non-severe SARS-CoV-2 infection. Study overall: Sequencing input comprised bulk RNA from unsorted whole blood; chain pairing was not available.

Germline V gene sequence: CDR1 LNHDA, CDR2 SQIVND (reference sequence). The CDR3 has 13 residues. The V end lost 3 bases, the J end lost 1 base, and 6 bases lay between the germline ends. Individual cDNA molecules received unique molecular identifiers during library preparation. Via MiXCR, TCRdb re-called the 5' RACE reads, giving one row per CDR3 protein. The table records roughly 80,000 distinct CDR3 sequences, roughly an eighth of them present only once. This receptor was taken from an adult who was a healthcare worker with PCR-confirmed SARS-CoV-2 infection or an uninfected control (not recorded which). The chain uses TRBV19 and TRBJ1-1, with D unresolved. Source material: whole blood. This CDR3 reads CASSMAPNTEAFF. CDR3 DNA: TGTGCCAGTAGTATGGCCCCGAACACTGAAGCTTTCTTT.